Here is one T cell receptor beta chain with its context. This sample is part of a study of blood T cell repertoires in COVID-19. Background on the study: The United States, Italy and Spain provided the acute and convalescent COVID-19 samples. Sample material is recorded as cDNA or gDNA derived from T cells, B-cell-depleted T cells, or PBMCs.

Method: immunoSEQ multiplex PCR; TCRdb's copy keeps in-frame clones and lacks some. The sample contains roughly 250,000 clones, around 85% of which appear only once. This CDR3 is 14 amino acids long. With 5 bases clipped from V and 7 bases from J, the junction kept 5 bases outside the gene matches. CDR1 SEHNR and CDR2 FQNEAQ come from the germline V gene (reference sequence). This chain uses TRBV7-9 with TRBJ1-4; 9 nucleotides align to TRBD1. Sequenced sample: peripheral blood. This receptor was identified in a woman aged 40 to 50 with active or convalescent COVID-19. The CDR3 DNA reads as TGTGCCAGCAGCCGGGACAGGGTATTTGAAAAACTGTTTTTT. Its translation: CASSRDRVFEKLFF.